This TCR beta chain was sequenced for a study of T cells in Graves' hyperthyroidism and ophthalmopathy (dated by TCRdb to the late 2010s). For context, the study as a whole: Peripheral blood was collected at initial diagnosis, before any treatment. To identify distinguishing TCR V-J signatures, a discovery cohort of about 100 patients was used, comprising 43 with Graves' ophthalmopathy and around 60 with stable Graves' hyperthyroidism. Whether ophthalmopathy could be predicted prospectively was tested in an independent validation cohort made up of roughly 19 hyperthyroidism patients plus 17 patients who later progressed to ophthalmopathy. The 95 to 100 discovery patients were randomly divided into training and test sets at a 7:3 ratio. The study also compared thyroid tissue and blood T-cell repertoires from several Graves' hyperthyroidism patients. Once sampling was done, hyperthyroidism patients were given methimazole at a starting dose of 30 mg daily, whereas ophthalmopathy patients were given high-dose intravenous methylprednisolone. The paper reports TCR Vbeta CDR3 sequencing of about 140 peripheral blood samples: fewer than 50 ophthalmopathy, about 75 hyperthyroidism and approximately 17 progressor patients.

The TCR beta CDR3 regions were amplified from RNA transcripts. The first round of RT-PCR for the TCR CDR3 was performed with the HTBI primer set and the Qiagen OneStep RT-PCR kit. Libraries were constructed in a second round of multiplex PCR, after which size selection and purification were carried out. Libraries were sequenced paired-end with 100 bp reads on an Illumina HiSeq2000. For the original study's pipeline: SOAPnuke was used to process the raw data, throwing out any read that contained adapters or uncalled bases, had a mean Phred below 15, or lacked an exact constant-primer or identifier match. COPE v1.2.5 was used to merge the high-quality paired reads, and each unique nucleotide sequence was defined as a clonotype. Clonotypes were aligned to IMGT TRBV, TRBD and TRBJ reference segments using MiTCR v1.1. The analysis was restricted to V-J combinations with a frequency above 0.0001, which together covered over 99% of the repertoires. A TCS score was defined as the ratio between F50 (clonal expansion) and ExV (chaos), using BLOSUM62-based TCRdist between CDR3 peptides within each V-J. Welch's t-statistics and random forest reduced around 510 V-J features to roughly 13, which were used in a naive Bayes classifier (R e1071). TCRdb reprocessed the public reads (quality trimming at Q25 with fastp, clone calling with MiXCR) and kept in-frame beta chains. Identical CDR3 protein sequences are pooled into one entry, listed with their most common genes and DNA. The V and J calls here are based on TCRdb, not the publication. In this sample the table shows hundreds of thousands of distinct CDR3 sequences, 15% to 18% of which occur a single time. The ten largest clones take up approximately 8% of the sample.

Paper-wide results and their limitations: Ophthalmopathy was separated from stable hyperthyroidism by a 13 V-J signature model, with 87.88% sensitivity and just over 81% specificity obtained in cross-validation and 80%/75% obtained in testing. During validation, the model predicted progression to ophthalmopathy a median of approximately six months ahead of onset, with more than 60% sensitivity and 72.22% specificity. No statistical method was used to fix the sample size in advance, and group allocation was not hidden from the investigators. Most expanded thyroid clonotypes (frequency above 0.001) were also found in blood, which suggests that blood repertoires may mirror thyroid immune responses.

Stable Graves' hyperthyroidism was defined as no progression to ophthalmopathy during 18 months of follow-up. Hyperthyroidism patients were aged 18 to 65 years and newly diagnosed, with disease duration of less than 2 months. The study excluded patients with uncontrolled infections, other autoimmune diseases, pregnancy or lactation. Diagnoses relied on clinical symptoms, serum thyroxine and TRAb, thyroid ultrasound and orbital computed tomography. Ficoll-Paque density gradient centrifugation was used to isolate PBMCs from 9.5 to 10 ml of fresh peripheral blood. Total RNA was extracted with Trizol reagent, and quality was checked on an Agilent 2100 Bioanalyzer. This clonotype was seen a few times. Its antigen is currently not known. It has no much larger one-base neighbor in the sample; base qualities were not kept. Taken from cysteine to phenylalanine, the CDR3 has 21 residues. Here the CDR3 DNA is all that survives: 63 bases in frame from base 1. Per the germline V gene, WSHSY is the CDR1 and SAAADI is the CDR2. The junction shows trimming of 2 bases on V and 1 base on J, plus 30 bases between the germline ends.

Recombination linked TRBV10-2 to TRBJ2-7; the D gene is possibly TRBD1 or TRBD2, with 5 bases matching each. Sequencing used blood. This clonotype was obtained from a woman between 18 and 29 years old with Graves' hyperthyroidism. The DNA sequence is as follows: TGCGCCAGCAGTGAGCAGAGGATTCATAGTTGGGAGAGGGGCGGGTCCTACGAGCAGTACTTC. It translates as CASSEQRIHSWERGGSYEQYF.